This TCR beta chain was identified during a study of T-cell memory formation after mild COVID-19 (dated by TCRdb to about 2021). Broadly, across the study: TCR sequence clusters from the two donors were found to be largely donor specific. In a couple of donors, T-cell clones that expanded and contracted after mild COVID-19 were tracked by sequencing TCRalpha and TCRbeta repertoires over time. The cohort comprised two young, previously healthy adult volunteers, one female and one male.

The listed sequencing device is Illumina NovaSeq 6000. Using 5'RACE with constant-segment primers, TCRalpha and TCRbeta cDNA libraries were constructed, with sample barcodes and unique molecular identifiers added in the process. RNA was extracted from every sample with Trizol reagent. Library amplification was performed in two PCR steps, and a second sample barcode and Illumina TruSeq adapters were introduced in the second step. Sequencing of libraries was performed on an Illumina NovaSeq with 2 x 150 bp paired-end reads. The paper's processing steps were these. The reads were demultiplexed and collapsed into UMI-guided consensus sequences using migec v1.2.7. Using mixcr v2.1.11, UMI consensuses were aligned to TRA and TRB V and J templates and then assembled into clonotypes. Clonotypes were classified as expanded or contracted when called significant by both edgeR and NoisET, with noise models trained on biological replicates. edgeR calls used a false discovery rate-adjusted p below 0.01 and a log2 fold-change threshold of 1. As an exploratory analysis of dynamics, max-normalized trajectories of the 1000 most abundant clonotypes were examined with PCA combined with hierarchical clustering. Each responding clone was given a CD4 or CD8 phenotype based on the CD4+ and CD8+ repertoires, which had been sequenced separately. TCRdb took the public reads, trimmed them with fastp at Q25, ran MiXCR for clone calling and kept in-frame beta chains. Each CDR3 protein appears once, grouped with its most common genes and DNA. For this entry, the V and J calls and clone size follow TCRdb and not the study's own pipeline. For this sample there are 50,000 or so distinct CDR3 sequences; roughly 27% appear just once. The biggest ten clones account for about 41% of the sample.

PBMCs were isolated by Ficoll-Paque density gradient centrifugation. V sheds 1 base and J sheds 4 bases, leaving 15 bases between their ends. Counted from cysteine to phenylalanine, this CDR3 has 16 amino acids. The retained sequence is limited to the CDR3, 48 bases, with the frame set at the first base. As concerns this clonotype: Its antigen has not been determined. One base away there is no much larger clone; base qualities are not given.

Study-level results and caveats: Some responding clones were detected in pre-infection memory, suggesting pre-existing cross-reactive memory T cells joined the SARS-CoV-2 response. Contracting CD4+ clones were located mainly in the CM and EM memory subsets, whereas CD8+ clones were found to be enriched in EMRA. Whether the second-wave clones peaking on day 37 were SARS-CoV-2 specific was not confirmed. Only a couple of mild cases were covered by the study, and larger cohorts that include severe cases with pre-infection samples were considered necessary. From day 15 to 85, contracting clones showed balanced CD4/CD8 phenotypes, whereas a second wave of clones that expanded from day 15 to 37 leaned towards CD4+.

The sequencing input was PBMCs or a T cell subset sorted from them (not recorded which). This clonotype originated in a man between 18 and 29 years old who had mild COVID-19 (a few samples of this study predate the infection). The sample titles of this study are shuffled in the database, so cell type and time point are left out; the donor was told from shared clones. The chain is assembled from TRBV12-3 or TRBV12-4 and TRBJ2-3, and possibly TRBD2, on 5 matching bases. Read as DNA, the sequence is TGTGCCAGCAGTTTAGGATATGAAGGAGGATCAGATACGCAGTATTTT. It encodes CASSLGYEGGSDTQYF.